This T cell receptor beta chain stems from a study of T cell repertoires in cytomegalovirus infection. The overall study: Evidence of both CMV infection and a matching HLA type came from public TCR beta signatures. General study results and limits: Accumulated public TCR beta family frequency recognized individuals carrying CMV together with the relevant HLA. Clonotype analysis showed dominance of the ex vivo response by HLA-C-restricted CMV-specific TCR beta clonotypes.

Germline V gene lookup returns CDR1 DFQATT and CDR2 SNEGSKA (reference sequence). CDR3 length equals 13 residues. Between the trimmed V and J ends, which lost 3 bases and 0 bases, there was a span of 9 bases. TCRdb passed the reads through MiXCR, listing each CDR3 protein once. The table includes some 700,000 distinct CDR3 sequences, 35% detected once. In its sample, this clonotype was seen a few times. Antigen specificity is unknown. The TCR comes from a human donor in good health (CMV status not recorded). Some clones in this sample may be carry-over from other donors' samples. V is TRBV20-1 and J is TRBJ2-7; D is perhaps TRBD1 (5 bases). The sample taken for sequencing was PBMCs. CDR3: CSARGRDSYEQYF. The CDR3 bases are TGCAGTGCTAGGGGCAGGGACTCCTACGAGCAGTACTTC.